Listed below are T cell receptor beta chains from one sample, sequenced in a study of blood T cell repertoires in COVID-19. Data came from immunoSEQ multiplex PCR; TCRdb stores just in-frame clones and leaves some out. The sample lists over 150,000 clones; roughly 88% were seen once. Sequenced material: peripheral blood. The receptor source for this set is a human donor in a cohort sampled during active COVID-19. The CDR3 runs from the conserved cysteine through the conserved F or W. D genes are given only for firm matches. The listing skips clone size in some rows; elsewhere it reads once, few, many or a size class.

>-|TRBJ1-5|TRBV28|-
TGTGCCAGCAGTTTCCGGGGAAGCAATCAGCCCCAGCATTTT
CASSFRGSNQPQHF
>TRBD1|TRBJ2-2|TRBV29-1|-
TGCAGCGTTGAGGGTGGGATACTGACAGGGGGCTTGACCGGGGAGCTGTTTTTT
CSVEGGILTGGLTGELFF
>-|TRBJ1-5|TRBV19|many
TGTGCCAGTAGTGCGGCGGCGGACAGAAGCAATCAGCCCCAGCATTTT
CASSAAADRSNQPQHF
>TRBD2|TRBJ2-1|TRBV11-3|-
TGTGCCAGCAGCTTAGGGCTCAGGACTAGCGGGAAGTCCTACAATGAGCAGTTCTTC
CASSLGLRTSGKSYNEQFF
>-|TRBJ2-1|TRBV7-8|-
TGTGCCAGCAGCCAAAAGAGCGGCTGGGAACCACACACCGAAAACAATGAGCAGTTCTTC
CASSQKSGWEPHTENNEQFF
>-|TRBJ1-5|TRBV15|-
TGTGCCACCAGAAGGCCAGGGGAAGCTCAGCCCCAGCATTTT
CATRRPGEAQPQHF
>-|TRBJ1-2|TRBV18|-
TGTGCCAGCTCAGACGGACTAAACTATGGCTACACCTTC
CASSDGLNYGYTF
>TRBD1|TRBJ2-2|TRBV29-1|-
TGCAGCGTCTATTCGGGACAGGGGGCGAGGGCCGGGGAGCTGTTTTTT
CSVYSGQGARAGELFF
>-|TRBJ1-1|TRBV7-9|-
TGTGCCAGCAGCTTAAGGCCAACCGGGGGTTTTCGGGACACTGAAGCTTTCTTT
CASSLRPTGGFRDTEAFF
>-|TRBJ1-4|TRBV5-6|-
TGTGCCAGCGGAGATGGAAGCGAAAAACTGTTTTTT
CASGDGSEKLFF
>-|TRBJ2-7|TRBV24-1|-
TGTGCCACCAGTGACCTCCTAGCGATGGAGGCTTACGAGCAGTACTTC
CATSDLLAMEAYEQYF
>-|TRBJ1-1|TRBV7-2|few
TGTGCCAGCCACAGGACGGTGAACACTGAAGCTTTCTTT
CASHRTVNTEAFF
>-|TRBJ2-7|TRBV30|-
TGTGCCTGGAGCGCCCCCGGCGAGCAGTACTTC
CAWSAPGEQYF
>-|TRBJ1-1|TRBV5-6|-
TGTGCCAGCAGCCTGCTGATCAGGTCTGAAGCTTTCTTT
CASSLLIRSEAFF
>TRBD2|TRBJ2-5|TRBV4-2|-
TGTGCCAGCAGCCAAGAGGCCGCAGCTAGCGGGAGTCCTGAGGGGGAGACCCAGTACTTC
CASSQEAAASGSPEGETQYF
>TRBD2|TRBJ2-1|TRBV4-2|-
TGTGCCAGCAGCCCATTGGGACTAGCGGGAGGGCCGGGCTACAATGAGCAGTTCTTC
CASSPLGLAGGPGYNEQFF
>-|TRBJ2-2|TRBV9|-
TGTGCCAGCACCAAACAGGGGAACACCGGGGAGCTGTTTTTT
CASTKQGNTGELFF
>-|TRBJ1-2|TRBV5-6|-
TGTGCCAGCAGCTTGGGCAGGAACTATGGCTACACCTTC
CASSLGRNYGYTF
>-|TRBJ1-5|TRBV20-1|once
TGCAGTGCTAGTGGGGGGAGGCGACAGAGCAATCAGCCCCAGCATTTT
CSASGGRRQSNQPQHF
>TRBD1|TRBJ2-5|TRBV4-2|-
TGTGCCAGCAGCCATGGACAGGGGTCGGGTGAAGAGACCCAGTACTTC
CASSHGQGSGEETQYF
>TRBD1|TRBJ1-5|TRBV6-1|once
TGTGCCAGCAGTGAACGCCCTCCGGGACAGGGAGCTAATCAGCCCCAGCATTTT
CASSERPPGQGANQPQHF